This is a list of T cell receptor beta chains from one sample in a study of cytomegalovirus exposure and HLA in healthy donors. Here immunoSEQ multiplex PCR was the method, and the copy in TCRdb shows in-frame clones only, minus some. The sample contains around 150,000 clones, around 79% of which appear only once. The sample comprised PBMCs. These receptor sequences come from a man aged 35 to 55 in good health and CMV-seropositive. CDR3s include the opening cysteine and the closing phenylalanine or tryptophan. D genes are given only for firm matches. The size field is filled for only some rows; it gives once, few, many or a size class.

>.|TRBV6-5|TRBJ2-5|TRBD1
CASSYSGQATETQYF
TGTGCCAGCAGTTACTCAGGACAGGCGACGGAGACCCAGTACTTC
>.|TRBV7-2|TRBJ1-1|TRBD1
CASSRTIGQGNTEAFF
TGTGCCAGCAGCCGCACCATCGGACAGGGGAACACTGAAGCTTTCTTT
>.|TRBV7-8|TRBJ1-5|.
CASSLINPGMSNQPQHF
TGTGCCAGCAGCTTAATTAATCCGGGGATGAGCAATCAGCCCCAGCATTTT
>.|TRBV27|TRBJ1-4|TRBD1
CASSPRTGINEKLFF
TGTGCCAGCAGTCCAAGGACAGGGATTAATGAAAAACTGTTTTTT
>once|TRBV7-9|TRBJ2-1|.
CASSPPGISGNEQFF
TGTGCCAGCAGCCCCCCAGGGATTTCTGGCAATGAGCAGTTCTTC
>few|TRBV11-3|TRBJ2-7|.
CASSASGLFGSSYEQYF
TGTGCCAGCAGCGCAAGCGGGTTATTTGGGAGCTCCTACGAGCAGTACTTC
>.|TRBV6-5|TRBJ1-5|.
CASQMLNQPQHF
TGTGCCTCACAGATGCTCAATCAGCCCCAGCATTTT
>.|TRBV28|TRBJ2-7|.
CASSGRDPYEQYF
TGTGCCAGCAGCGGCAGGGATCCCTACGAGCAGTACTTC
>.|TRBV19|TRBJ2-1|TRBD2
CASSIAVLAGGPRFF
TGTGCCAGTAGTATAGCCGTCTTAGCGGGAGGGCCGAGGTTCTTC
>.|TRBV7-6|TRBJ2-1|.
CASSLKAEYNEQFF
TGTGCCAGCAGCCTCAAAGCGGAGTACAATGAGCAGTTCTTC
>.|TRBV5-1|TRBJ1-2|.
CASSQIDRLYGYTF
TGCGCCAGCAGCCAGATCGACAGGCTCTATGGCTACACCTTC
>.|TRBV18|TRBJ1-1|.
CASSPDWNPGAFF
TGTGCCAGCTCACCCGACTGGAATCCAGGGGCTTTCTTT
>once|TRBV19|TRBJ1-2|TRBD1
CASNAPGQASNYGYTF
TGTGCCAGTAATGCCCCCGGACAGGCTTCTAACTATGGCTACACCTTC
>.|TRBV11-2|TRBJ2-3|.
CASSLAAGSTDTQYF
TGTGCCAGCAGCTTAGCGGCAGGAAGCACAGATACGCAGTATTTT
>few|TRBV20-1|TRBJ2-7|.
CSVGSSYEQYF
TGCAGTGTAGGGAGCTCCTACGAGCAGTACTTC
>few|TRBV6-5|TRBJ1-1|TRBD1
CASEDRGFEAFF
TGTGCCAGTGAGGACAGGGGATTTGAAGCTTTCTTT
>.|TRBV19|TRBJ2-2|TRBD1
CASSFPTGDPYTGELFF
TGTGCCAGTAGTTTTCCGACAGGGGACCCATACACCGGGGAGCTGTTTTTT
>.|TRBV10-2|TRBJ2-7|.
CASSETFGQTYSYEQYF
TGCGCCAGCAGTGAAACCTTTGGACAGACGTACTCCTACGAGCAGTACTTC
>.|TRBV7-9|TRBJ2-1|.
CASSFSPGNEQFF
TGTGCCAGCAGCTTTTCTCCGGGGAACGAGCAGTTCTTC
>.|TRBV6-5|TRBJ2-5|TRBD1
CASSYSTGGETQYF
TGTGCCAGCAGTTACTCGACAGGGGGAGAGACCCAGTACTTC
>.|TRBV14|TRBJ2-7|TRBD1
CASSFPQRTGQTYEQYF
TGTGCCAGCAGCTTCCCCCAACGGACAGGGCAAACCTACGAGCAGTACTTC
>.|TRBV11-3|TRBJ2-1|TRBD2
CASSFGLAGVYNEQFF
TGTGCCAGCAGCTTTGGACTAGCGGGAGTGTACAATGAGCAGTTCTTC
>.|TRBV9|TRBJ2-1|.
CASSVGGSTYNEQFF
TGTGCCAGCAGCGTAGGTGGGAGTACCTACAATGAGCAGTTCTTC
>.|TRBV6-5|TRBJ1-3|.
CASSYGGLSSGNTIYF
TGTGCCAGCAGTTACGGGGGACTCTCCTCTGGAAACACCATATATTTT
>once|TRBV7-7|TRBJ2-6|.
CASSPTPLGPSGANVLTF
TGTGCTAGCAGCCCCACACCGCTTGGCCCCTCTGGGGCCAACGTCCTGACTTTC
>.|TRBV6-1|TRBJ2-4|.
CASSETTGENIQYF
TGTGCCAGCAGTGAAACAACCGGGGAAAACATTCAGTACTTC
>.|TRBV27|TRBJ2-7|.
CASSAFGTGTYEQYF
.
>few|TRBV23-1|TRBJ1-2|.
CASSQGGIYWVYGYTF
TGCGCCAGCAGTCAAGGGGGGATCTATTGGGTTTATGGCTACACCTTC
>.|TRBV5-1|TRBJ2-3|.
CASSFTSSGDTQYF
TGCGCCAGCAGCTTTACTAGCTCCGGAGATACGCAGTATTTT
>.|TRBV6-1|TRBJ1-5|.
CASSEQGNQPQHF
TGTGCCAGCAGTGAACAGGGCAATCAGCCCCAGCATTTT
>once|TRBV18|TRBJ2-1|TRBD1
CASSPRTGGPYNEQFF
TGTGCCAGCTCACCAAGGACAGGGGGCCCCTACAATGAGCAGTTCTTC
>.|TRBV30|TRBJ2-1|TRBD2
CAWSTLAGVGNEQFF
TGTGCCTGGAGTACACTAGCGGGAGTGGGAAATGAGCAGTTCTTC
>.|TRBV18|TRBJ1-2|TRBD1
CASSPGQDLGYTF
TGTGCCAGCTCACCAGGACAGGATCTTGGCTACACCTTC
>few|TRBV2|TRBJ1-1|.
CASSTIRGADEAFF
TGTGCCAGCAGTACCATCCGAGGCGCGGATGAAGCTTTCTTT
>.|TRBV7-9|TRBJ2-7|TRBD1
CASSEPDRTQDEQYF
TGTGCCAGCAGCGAACCGGACAGGACACAGGACGAGCAGTACTTC
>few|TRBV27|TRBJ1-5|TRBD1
CASSGGRGNQPQHF
TGTGCCTCGTCAGGGGGTCGGGGTAATCAGCCCCAGCATTTT
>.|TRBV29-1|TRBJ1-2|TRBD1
CSVGQGAPDYGYTF
TGCAGCGTTGGGCAGGGGGCCCCCGACTATGGCTACACCTTC
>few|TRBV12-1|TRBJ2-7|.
CASSWGTGGRTYEQYF
TGTGCCAGCAGCTGGGGGACAGGGGGAAGGACCTACGAGCAGTACTTC